One and the same sample provided the 28 T cell receptor beta chains below, sequenced in a study of T cell responses to AZD1222 COVID-19 vaccine. Some clones are missing from TCRdb's copy, which holds only in-frame ones; the method was immunoSEQ multiplex PCR. Of some 100,000 clones in the sample, about 88% are singletons; the top ten hold about 1.7%. The sequences come from peripheral blood, collected on day 0 of AZD1222 vaccination. These receptors came from an adult in good health.

The rearrangement joins TRBV28 to TRBJ2-1, with TRBD2 matching over 14 bases. V shed 6 bases, J shed 12 bases, and the junction held 13 bases outside the gene matches. CDR1 is MDHEN, CDR2 SYDVKM, per germline. CDR3 length equals 16 residues. CDR3 residues: CASSTWRLAGGQRQFF. Written as DNA, the CDR3 is TGTGCCAGCAGCACCTGGAGACTAGCGGGAGGGCAACGGCAGTTCTTC.

This rearrangement joins TRBV21-1 to TRBJ1-1. TRBV21-1 is recorded as a pseudogene. CDR3 length: 15 residues. CDR3 in amino acids: CASSPGRGPNTEAFF. CDR3 sequence (DNA): TGTGCCAGCAGCCCTGGGCGGGGACCCAACACTGAAGCTTTCTTT.

V usage is TRBV7-2 and J usage is TRBJ2-2, with 7 bases identical to TRBD1. From germline, CDR1 is SGHTA and CDR2 FQGNSA. Trimming cost V 4 bases and J 0 bases; bases outside gene matches: 14. CDR3 length: 19 amino acids. CDR3 sequence: CASSWVQLRQGPNTGELFF. The DNA of the CDR3 is TGTGCCAGCAGCTGGGTCCAGCTTAGACAGGGCCCGAACACCGGGGAGCTGTTTTTT.

The J gene is TRBJ1-5, the V gene TRBV19; D may be TRBD1 (5 bases). V was trimmed by 2 bases and J by 6 bases, leaving 20 bases between them. The CDR3 is made up of 17 amino acids. CDR1 LNHDA and CDR2 SQIVND come from the germline V gene (reference sequence). The CDR3: CASSILAAGNMVQPQHF. The CDR3, as DNA: TGTGCCAGTAGTATACTAGCGGCAGGGAATATGGTTCAGCCCCAGCATTTT.

The chain has TRBV29-1 and TRBJ1-4; 10 bases map to TRBD1. The V and J ends lost 7 bases and 7 bases, in that order; junction bases with no gene match: 6. CDR1 is SQVTM, CDR2 ANQGSEA, per germline. The length of the CDR3 is 13 residues. CDR3 DNA sequence: TGCAGCGCCGACAGGGGGCGAGGTGAAAAACTGTTTTTT. Amino acid sequence: CSADRGRGEKLFF.

This clone was recorded once. The chain links TRBV27 to TRBJ1-6; perhaps TRBD1 as D (5 bases). The CDR3 spans 18 residues. Trimming removed 2 bases from V and 3 bases from J, with 17 bases in between. Germline V CDR1 and CDR2: MNHEY, SMNVEV (reference sequence). CDR3 protein: CASSLGLLAGIYNSPLHF. CDR3 bases: TGTGCCAGCAGTTTAGGGCTTTTGGCAGGGATCTATAATTCACCCCTCCACTTT.

The chain recombines TRBV6-5 with TRBJ2-7; perhaps TRBD2 as D (7 bases). Trimming removed 8 bases at V and 7 bases at J, with 18 bases between. The CDR3 runs 13 residues. Looked up from germline, CDR1 is MNHEY and CDR2 is SVGAGI. CDR3 sequence reads: CASLGGAGREQYF. Here the CDR3 DNA reads TGTGCCAGCCTTGGGGGGGCCGGAAGGGAGCAGTACTTC.

J is TRBJ1-2 and V is TRBV19; TRBD1 aligns across 7 bases. Germline trimming cut 9 bases from V and 5 bases from J; bases unmatched to any gene: 9. The CDR3 is 13 residues long. CDR1 LNHDA and CDR2 SQIVND come from the germline V gene (reference sequence). CDR3 loop: CASADRVRYGYTF. DNA of the CDR3: TGTGCCAGCGCCGACAGGGTCAGATATGGCTACACCTTC.

The chain is built from TRBV7-2 and TRBJ1-1, with a possible D match to TRBD1 (5 bases). The germline gives CDR1 SGHTA, CDR2 FQGNSA. This CDR3 is 14 amino acids long. V lost 4 bases to trimming and J lost 5 bases, with 14 bases between them. This CDR3 reads CASSSQPGGTEAFF. The CDR3 DNA is TGTGCCAGCAGCTCACAGCCCGGGGGGACTGAAGCTTTCTTT.

The chain joins TRBV19 to TRBJ1-6; tentatively, D is TRBD1 (5 bases). The germline V and J ends were trimmed by 7 bases and 7 bases, with 11 bases remaining between them. Germline V gives CDR1 LNHDA, CDR2 SQIVND (reference sequence). The CDR3 extends over 13 amino acids. In DNA form, the CDR3 reads TGTGCCAGTATGGAAGGGGTGAATTCACCCCTCCACTTT. Translation: CASMEGVNSPLHF.

The V and J genes are TRBV21-1 and TRBJ1-5; TRBD1, the table's D call, was not compared with the DNA. TRBV21-1 is a pseudogene segment. This CDR3 has 16 residues. In DNA form, the CDR3 reads TGTGCCAGCAGCAGACTCGGGACAGGTTCCTATCAGCCCCAGCATTTT. Protein sequence: CASSRLGTGSYQPQHF.

V gene TRBV10-3 combines with J gene TRBJ2-1; 10 bases map to TRBD1. CDR1 is ENHRY, CDR2 SYGVKD, per germline. The CDR3 is 14 residues long. V was clipped by 7 bases and J by 5 bases; unmatched bases: 5. The CDR3 region has the DNA TGTGCCATCACCGCCGGGACAGGGGACAATGAGCAGTTCTTC. Its protein is CAITAGTGDNEQFF.

This rearrangement joins TRBV4-3 to TRBJ1-4; no clear D. Between the trimmed V and J ends, which lost 1 base and 6 bases, there was a span of 15 bases. The CDR3 runs to 16 residues. CDR1 is LGHNA, CDR2 YSLEER, per germline. The CDR3 region is CASSQGDSLRDEKLFF. The CDR3 DNA reads TGCGCCAGCAGCCAAGGGGATTCCCTTCGGGATGAAAAACTGTTTTTT.

This clone came up once. A read error may be the cause here, since a much bigger clone is one base away. This sequence joins TRBV6-5 and TRBJ1-1, with D hard to call. Germline CDR1 and CDR2: MNHEY and SVGAGI. The germline V and J ends were trimmed by 5 bases and 4 bases, with 5 bases remaining between them. This CDR3 contains 11 residues. The CDR3 region has the DNA TGTGCCAGCAGTAAGGGCACTGAAGCTTTCTTT. Translating it yields CASSKGTEAFF.

The CDR3 DNA follows: TGCGCCAGTGCACTAGCGGGAGAACCAGATACGCAGTATTTT. It yields the protein CASALAGEPDTQYF. The rearrangement links TRBV4-1 to TRBJ2-3; 11 bases map to TRBD2. The CDR3 totals 14 residues. From germline, CDR1 is MGHRA and CDR2 YSYEKL. V was clipped by 9 bases and J by 4 bases; unmatched bases: 6.

This chain joins TRBV30 and TRBJ2-4; 8 bases agree with TRBD1. In germline, CDR1 is GTSNPN, CDR2 SVGIG (reference sequence). V dropped 8 bases and J dropped 5; count of bases not matched to a gene: 8. This CDR3 comprises 13 residues. The CDR3 DNA is TGTGCCGGAATAGGGACAGGCCAAAACATTCAGTACTTC. It yields the protein CAGIGTGQNIQYF.

This chain connects TRBV6-5 to TRBJ1-5, with TRBD1 as a possible D gene (6 bases). Germline CDR1 is MNHEY and CDR2 is SVGAGI. The CDR3 is made up of 15 amino acids. Between the trimmed V and J ends, which lost 0 bases and 7 bases, there was a span of 13 bases. CDR3 protein: CASSYSGGAGQPQHF. The CDR3 DNA sequence: TGTGCCAGCAGTTACTCCGGGGGGGCGGGGCAGCCCCAGCATTTT.

The chain links TRBV7-8 to TRBJ2-3; unclear D gene. The CDR3 is made up of 15 amino acids. Germline V CDR1 and CDR2: SGHVS, FQNEAQ. V lost 1 base to trimming and J lost 4 bases, with 12 bases between them. The CDR3 sequence is CASSLVRTGSDTQYF. CDR3 nucleotides: TGTGCCAGCAGCTTAGTACGAACTGGCTCAGATACGCAGTATTTT.

The chain is built from TRBV30 and TRBJ1-1; D not certain. The CDR3 loop spans 14 amino acids. Germline values: CDR1 GTSNPN, CDR2 SVGIG (reference sequence). The V end lost 7 bases, the J end lost 6 bases, and 21 bases lay between the germline ends. In nucleotides, the CDR3 is TGTGCCTTCCAGTTACAGCCTAACTTCGCTGAAGCTTTCTTT. Residues: CAFQLQPNFAEAFF.

V gene TRBV13 combines with J gene TRBJ1-4, with D maybe TRBD1 (5 bases). CDR1 and CDR2 (germline): PRHDT, FYEKMQ (reference sequence). The CDR3 is made up of 17 amino acids. The V and J ends lost 4 bases and 4 bases respectively, with 19 bases between them. The CDR3 is CASSSGTLGSLNEKLFF. The CDR3 nucleotides read TGTGCCAGCAGCTCCGGGACGCTAGGATCCCTTAATGAAAAACTGTTTTTT.

This clone was observed once. The chain uses TRBV27 and TRBJ2-3, with no clear D. CDR3 length: 13 amino acids. Trimming stripped 5 bases from V and 3 bases from J, with 9 bases between. Per the germline V gene, CDR1 is MNHEY and CDR2 is SMNVEV (reference sequence). The CDR3 protein is CASSLHTTDTQYF. In nucleotides, the CDR3 is TGTGCCAGCAGTCTCCACACGACAGATACGCAGTATTTT.

This clone was found once. The genes are TRBV6-7 and TRBJ2-5; weak D call: TRBD2 (5 bases). TRBV6-7 belongs to the ORF category, with a function that is uncertain. V lost 7 bases, J lost 1 base, and 13 bases lay in between. CDR3 length equals 14 residues. The CDR3 protein is CASTPSGSQETQYF. For the CDR3, the DNA is TGTGCCAGCACGCCGTCGGGGTCCCAAGAGACCCAGTACTTC.

This chain joins TRBV4-3 and TRBJ1-6; TRBD1 agrees at 7 bases. The germline V gene encodes CDR1 LGHNA and CDR2 YSLEER. Trimming removed 1 base from V and 1 base from J; junction bases left unmatched: 4. This CDR3 spans 17 amino acids. CDR3 sequence (DNA): TGCGCCAGCAGCCAAGGCAGGGGGAATTCCTATAATTCACCCCTCCACTTT. It encodes CASSQGRGNSYNSPLHF.

The chain links TRBV7-6 to TRBJ2-7, with D perhaps matching TRBD1 or TRBD2 (6 bases each). Germline CDR1 reads SGHVS; CDR2 reads FNYEAQ. The CDR3 contains 13 residues. V was clipped by 5 bases and J by 7 bases, with 15 bases between them. The CDR3 nucleotides are TGTGCCAGCAGCAGGGGGGCCGCCGGGGAGCAGTACTTC. Encoded protein: CASSRGAAGEQYF.

This sequence joins TRBV28 and TRBJ2-7; TRBD2 aligns across 7 bases. This CDR3 region has 13 residues. V was pared by 8 bases and J by 4 bases, with 8 bases of the junction left unmatched. Germline-derived CDR1 and CDR2 are MDHEN and SYDVKM. CDR3 DNA sequence: TGTGCCAGCGCCGGACTAGTTGGGTACGAGCAGTACTTC. Its translation is CASAGLVGYEQYF.

V is TRBV18 and J is TRBJ2-5; 10 nucleotides align to TRBD1. The CDR3 runs 15 residues. Per the germline V gene, CDR1 is KGHSH and CDR2 is LQKENI. Trimming took 5 bases from V and 6 from J; bases not matched to a gene: 9. Here the CDR3 reads CASSDGGQGFKTQYF. The CDR3 DNA is TGTGCCAGCTCAGACGGGGGACAGGGGTTTAAGACCCAGTACTTC.

The chain recombines TRBV19 with TRBJ1-6, with D unresolved. The V end was cut by 4 bases, the J end by 3 bases, with 16 bases between. This CDR3 contains 17 residues. CDR1 and CDR2 (germline): LNHDA, SQIVND (reference sequence). The CDR3 bases are TGTGCCAGTAGTACCGACCGCTCTATCCTCTATAATTCACCCCTCCACTTT. Its protein product is CASSTDRSILYNSPLHF.

This clone was observed a single time. This chain uses TRBV12-3 or TRBV12-4 with TRBJ1-1; D ambiguous. The CDR3 spans 13 residues. The ends were cut back, 2 bases at V and 5 bases at J, with 9 bases in the middle. The CDR3 region has the DNA TGTGCCAGCAGTTTAATAATTGGGACTGAAGCTTTCTTT. Translation gives CASSLIIGTEAFF.